This T cell receptor beta chain was documented in a study of blood T cell repertoires in COVID-19. About the study: Samples representing acute and convalescent COVID-19 were sourced from the United States, Italy and Spain. T cells, B-cell-depleted T cells, or PBMCs supplied cDNA or gDNA.

In the authors' workflow: Nucleated cell number was recorded as an estimate derived from reference gene primer amplification. The repertoire was sequenced with immunoSEQ multiplex PCR; TCRdb's copy has only in-frame clones and lacks some. V and J calls and clone size come straight from that table; D and trimming were deduced from the DNA. The sample lists about 400,000 clones; nearly 90% were seen once. The V end lost 6 bases, the J end lost 0 bases, and 15 bases lay between the germline ends. Germline assignment: CDR1 MNHEY and CDR2 SVGAGI. This CDR3 is built from 15 residues. Each participant's cohort was designated according to participant-reported clinical history.

This chain links TRBV6-5 with TRBJ2-7; D is uncertain. The receptor comes from a woman aged 40-49 years with acute COVID-19. What was sequenced was PBMCs or T cells enriched from blood (not recorded which). The CDR3 DNA follows: TGTGCCAGCAGGGCTACACAGTTTAACTCCTACGAGCAGTACTTC. This encodes CASRATQFNSYEQYF.